This T cell receptor beta chain came from a study of blood T cell repertoires in COVID-19. Study as a whole: PBMCs, B-cell-depleted T cells, or T cells were the source of the cDNA or gDNA that made up the material.

CDR1 and CDR2 from the germline V gene are SGHRS and YFSETQ. J was trimmed by 7 bases and V by 3 bases; bases with no gene match: 10. This CDR3 has 16 amino acids. Sequencing was performed with immunoSEQ multiplex PCR; in TCRdb, only in-frame clones are kept and a portion is missing. Found here are 200,000 to 300,000 clones, roughly 80% of them singletons; the top ten hold 4% to 5%. Sequencing was carried out using peripheral blood. The V gene is TRBV5-1, the J gene TRBJ2-2, with 9 bases identical to TRBD1. This receptor was obtained from a woman aged 65 to 85 with acute or convalescent COVID-19. In DNA form, the CDR3 reads TGCGCCAGCAGCTGGGTTCGGACAGGGGCTGGCGGGGAGCTGTTTTTT. Translation gives CASSWVRTGAGGELFF.